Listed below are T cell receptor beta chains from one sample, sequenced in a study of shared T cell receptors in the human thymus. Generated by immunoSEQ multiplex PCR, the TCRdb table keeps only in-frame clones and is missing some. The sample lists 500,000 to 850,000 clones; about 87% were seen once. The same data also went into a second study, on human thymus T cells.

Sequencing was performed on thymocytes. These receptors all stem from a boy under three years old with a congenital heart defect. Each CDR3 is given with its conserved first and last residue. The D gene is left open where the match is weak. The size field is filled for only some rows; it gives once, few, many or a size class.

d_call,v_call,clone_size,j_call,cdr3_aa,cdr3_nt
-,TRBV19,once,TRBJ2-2,CASSTAGTGELFF,TGTGCCAGTAGTACCGCAGGCACCGGGGAGCTGTTTTTT
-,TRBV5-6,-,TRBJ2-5,CASSLEGKGKETQYF,TGTGCCAGCAGCTTGGAGGGAAAGGGGAAAGAGACCCAGTACTTC
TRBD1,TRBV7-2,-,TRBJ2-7,CASSSRNRGEQYF,TGTGCCAGCAGCTCCCGGAACAGGGGAGAGCAGTACTTC
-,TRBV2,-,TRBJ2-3,CASTLGHSRTDTQYF,TGTGCCAGCACTTTGGGACACTCGCGCACAGATACGCAGTATTTT
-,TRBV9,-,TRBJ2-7,CASRCGTSYEQYF,TGTGCCAGCAGGTGCGGGACGAGCTACGAGCAGTACTTC
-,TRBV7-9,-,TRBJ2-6,CASSFSLPSGANVLTF,TGTGCCAGCAGCTTTAGTCTGCCGTCTGGGGCCAACGTCCTGACTTTC
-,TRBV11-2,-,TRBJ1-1,CASSFREAGTGNTEAFF,TGTGCCAGCAGCTTTCGGGAGGCGGGGACCGGAAACACTGAAGCTTTCTTT
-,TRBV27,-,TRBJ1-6,CASSPNRPSANSPLHF,TGTGCCAGCAGTCCAAACCGTCCCTCTGCGAATTCACCCCTCCACTTT
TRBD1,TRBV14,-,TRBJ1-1,CASSPNRQGRETTEAFF,TGTGCCAGCAGCCCAAACCGACAGGGGCGAGAGACCACTGAAGCTTTCTTT
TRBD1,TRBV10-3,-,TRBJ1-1,CAISDPGQGGEAFF,TGTGCCATCAGTGACCCGGGACAGGGAGGTGAAGCTTTCTTT
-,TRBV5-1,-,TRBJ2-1,CASSIRQQHNEQFF,TGCGCCAGCAGCATCCGACAACAGCACAATGAGCAGTTCTTC
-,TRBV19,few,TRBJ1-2,CASSIPRQAYGYTF,TGTGCCAGTAGTATACCGAGACAGGCCTATGGCTACACCTTC
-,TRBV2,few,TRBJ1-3,CASRGSSGNTIYF,TGTGCCAGTCGAGGGAGCTCTGGAAACACCATATATTTT
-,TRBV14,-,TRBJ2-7,CASGQLQGSSYEQYF,TGTGCCAGCGGCCAATTACAGGGTAGCTCCTACGAGCAGTACTTC
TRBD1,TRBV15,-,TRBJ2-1,CATSSGTANYNEQFF,TGTGCCACCAGCAGCGGGACAGCGAACTACAATGAGCAGTTCTTC
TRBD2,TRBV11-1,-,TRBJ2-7,CASSTLGLAGGPTYEQYF,TGTGCCAGCAGCACCCTCGGACTAGCGGGGGGACCTACCTACGAGCAGTACTTC
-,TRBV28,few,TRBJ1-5,CASSFRGFAQPQHF,TGTGCCAGCAGTTTCCGGGGATTTGCTCAGCCCCAGCATTTT
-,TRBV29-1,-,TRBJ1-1,CSAYEGQTNTEAFF,TGCAGCGCTTATGAGGGACAAACAAACACTGAAGCTTTCTTT
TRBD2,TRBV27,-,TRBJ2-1,CASSLSGRGYNEQFF,TGTGCCAGCAGCTTAAGCGGGAGAGGATACAATGAGCAGTTCTTC
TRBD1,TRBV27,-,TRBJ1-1,CASSSKTGTGYTEAFF,TGTGCCAGCAGTTCCAAAACCGGGACAGGATACACTGAAGCTTTCTTT
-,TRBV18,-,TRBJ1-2,CASSPLTFRGYGYTF,TGTGCCAGCTCACCATTAACATTTCGGGGCTATGGCTACACCTTC
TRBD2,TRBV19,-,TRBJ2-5,CASSISSGGGALETQYF,TGTGCCAGTAGTATCAGTTCAGGCGGGGGGGCGTTAGAGACCCAGTACTTC
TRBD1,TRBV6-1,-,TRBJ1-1,CASSEGQGAGGNTEAFF,TGTGCCAGCAGTGAAGGTCAGGGGGCCGGGGGGAACACTGAAGCTTTCTTT
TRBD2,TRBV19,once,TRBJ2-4,CASATTGTSQNIQYF,TGTGCCAGTGCCACGACCGGGACTAGCCAAAACATTCAGTACTTC
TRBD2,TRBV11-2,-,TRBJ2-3,CASSLGGGGGDTQYF,TGTGCCAGCAGCTTAGGTGGCGGGGGGGGCGATACGCAGTATTTT
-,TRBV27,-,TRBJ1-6,CASGTESSYNSPLHF,TGTGCCAGCGGTACCGAGAGCTCCTATAATTCACCCCTCCACTTT
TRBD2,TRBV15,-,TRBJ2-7,CATSRGRLAGGSEQYF,TGTGCCACCAGCAGAGGGAGACTAGCGGGAGGCAGCGAGCAGTACTTC
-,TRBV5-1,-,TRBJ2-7,CASSRGEGSEQYF,TGCGCCAGCAGCCGAGGAGAGGGATCCGAGCAGTACTTC
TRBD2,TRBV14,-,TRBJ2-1,CASSQDVGGRGDRYNEQFF,TGTGCCAGCAGCCAAGATGTCGGCGGGAGGGGTGATAGGTACAATGAGCAGTTCTTC
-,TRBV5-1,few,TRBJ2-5,CASSFGGARETQYF,TGCGCCAGCAGCTTTGGGGGGGCTAGGGAGACCCAGTACTTC
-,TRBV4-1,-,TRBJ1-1,CASSMPGGSGSTEAFF,TGCGCCAGCAGCATGCCGGGGGGCTCAGGGAGCACTGAAGCTTTCTTT
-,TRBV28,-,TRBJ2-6,CASSSTGSGANVLTF,TGTGCCAGCAGTTCGACAGGCTCTGGGGCCAACGTCCTGACTTTC
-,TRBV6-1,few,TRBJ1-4,CASRDYIELFF,TGTGCCAGCAGAGATTACATCGAACTGTTTTTT
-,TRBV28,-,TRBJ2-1,CASSLGQGGSNEQFF,TGTGCCAGCAGTTTAGGGCAGGGGGGCTCCAATGAGCAGTTCTTC
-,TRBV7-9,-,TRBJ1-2,CASSLRGGGGLQGYTF,TGTGCCAGCAGCTTAAGGGGGGGTGGGGGACTACAAGGCTACACCTTC
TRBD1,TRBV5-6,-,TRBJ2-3,CASSSTDGTGDTDTQYF,TGTGCCAGCAGCTCTACAGACGGTACAGGGGACACAGATACGCAGTATTTT
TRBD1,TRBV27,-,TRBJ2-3,CASRKQGMCGDTQYF,TGTGCCAGCAGGAAACAGGGGATGTGTGGAGATACGCAGTATTTT
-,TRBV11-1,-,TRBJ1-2,CASSLLGTNYGYTF,TGTGCCAGCAGCTTACTCGGGACTAACTATGGCTACACCTTC
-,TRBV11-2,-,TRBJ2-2,CASSRSRGSLNTGELFF,TGTGCCAGCAGCCGATCCAGGGGCTCCTTGAACACCGGGGAGCTGTTTTTT
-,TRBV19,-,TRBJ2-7,CASSSVSSPPFYEQYF,TGTGCCAGTAGTTCCGTCTCTTCTCCCCCCTTCTACGAGCAGTACTTC
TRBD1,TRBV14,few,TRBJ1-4,CASSPPGQGVEKLFF,TGTGCCAGCAGCCCCCCGGGACAGGGGGTTGAAAAACTGTTTTTT
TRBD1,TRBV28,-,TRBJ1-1,CASSSGQGTEAFF,TGTGCCAGCAGTTCCGGACAGGGCACTGAAGCTTTCTTT
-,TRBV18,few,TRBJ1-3,CASSHAEDPSGNTIYF,TGTGCCAGCTCACACGCTGAGGATCCCTCTGGAAACACCATATATTTT
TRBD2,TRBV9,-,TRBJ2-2,CASSVWGRGGPQFNTGELFF,TGTGCCAGCAGCGTCTGGGGTCGGGGGGGCCCACAATTCAACACCGGGGAGCTGTTTTTT
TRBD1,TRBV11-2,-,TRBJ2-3,CASSRAGDRRTDTQYF,TGTGCCAGCAGCCGCGCCGGGGACAGGCGAACAGATACGCAGTATTTT
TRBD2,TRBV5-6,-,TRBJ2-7,CASSLETSGGDDYEQYF,TGTGCCAGCAGCCTCGAGACTAGCGGGGGAGATGACTACGAGCAGTACTTC
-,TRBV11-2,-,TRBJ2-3,CASGGTESTDTQYF,TGTGCCAGCGGGGGGACAGAGAGCACAGATACGCAGTATTTT
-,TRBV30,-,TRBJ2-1,CAFYVGSLVHNEQFF,TGTGCCTTCTATGTGGGGAGTCTCGTCCACAATGAGCAGTTCTTC
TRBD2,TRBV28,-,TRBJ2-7,CASRLRGRRTSGGYEQYF,TGTGCCAGCAGGCTAAGGGGCAGAAGGACTAGCGGGGGGTACGAGCAGTACTTC
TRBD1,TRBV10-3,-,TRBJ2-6,CAISLDRVVSGANVLTF,TGTGCCATCAGCTTGGACAGGGTAGTTTCTGGGGCCAACGTCCTGACTTTC
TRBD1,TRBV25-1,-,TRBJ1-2,CASSDRGYGYTF,TGTGCCAGCAGCGACAGGGGGTATGGCTACACCTTC
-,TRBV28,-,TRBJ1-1,CASSFYKTRVYTEAFF,TGTGCCAGCAGTTTCTACAAAACTAGGGTATACACTGAAGCTTTCTTT
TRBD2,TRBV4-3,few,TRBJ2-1,CASSPRGIGTSGDNEQFF,TGCGCCAGCAGCCCGAGGGGAATCGGGACTAGCGGAGACAATGAGCAGTTCTTC
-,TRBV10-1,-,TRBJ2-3,CASSESGPSTDTQYF,TGCGCCAGCAGTGAGTCGGGGCCTAGCACAGATACGCAGTATTTT
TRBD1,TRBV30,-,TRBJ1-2,CAWSPPHRGLRGYTF,TGTGCCTGGAGTCCTCCTCACAGGGGGCTGCGTGGCTACACCTTC